The 31 T cell receptor beta chains listed next were all sequenced from one sample in a study of identical twins. TCRdb redid the calling of the 5' RACE reads with MiXCR, one entry per CDR3 protein. The profile shows 450,000 to 650,000 distinct CDR3 sequences, about 15% of them singletons. Another study also made use of these data, one on yellow fever vaccine responses in identical twins.

Sequencing input: CD4+ T cells sorted from blood. The receptors were sampled from a woman younger than 35 in good health.

The chain carries TRBV3-1 and TRBJ2-7, with 10 bases that match TRBD2. The V gene's germline CDR1 is LGHDT and CDR2 YNNKEL (reference sequence). Germline trimming cut 1 base from V and 4 bases from J; bases unmatched to any gene: 7. The CDR3 sequence is 16 residues long. CDR3 nucleotides: TGTGCCAGCAGCCAAGGTGGTACTAGCGGGATGTACGAGCAGTACTTC. It yields the protein CASSQGGTSGMYEQYF.

The chain's CDR3 is CASRTSGSWPDTQYF. DNA of the CDR3: TGTGCCAGCAGAACTAGCGGGAGTTGGCCAGATACGCAGTATTTT. V gene TRBV12-3 or TRBV12-4 combines with J gene TRBJ2-3, with 11 positions matching TRBD2. The CDR3 totals 15 residues. V gave up 6 bases and J gave up 4 bases; unmatched junction bases: 6.

The chain is built from TRBV11-3 and TRBJ2-7; D possibly uses TRBD1 or TRBD2 (5 bases each). Germline CDR1 SGHNT, CDR2 YENEEA. Trimming removed 0 bases at V and 7 bases at J, with 16 bases between. This CDR3 region has 15 residues. The CDR3 nucleotides read TGTGCCAGCAGCTTAGATGGGGACCCCTTTGAGGAGCAGTACTTC. Protein sequence: CASSLDGDPFEEQYF.

The sample holds a few counts of this clonotype. The chain has TRBV15 and TRBJ2-2, with TRBD2 matching over 9 bases. Germline-derived CDR1 and CDR2 are LNHNV and YYDKDF (reference sequence). This CDR3 region has 16 residues. Trimming took 4 bases from V and 5 from J; bases not matched to a gene: 8. CDR3 loop: CATSTPASGVTGELFF. DNA of the CDR3: TGTGCCACCAGCACACCGGCTAGCGGGGTTACCGGGGAGCTGTTTTTT.

V is TRBV5-1 and J is TRBJ2-5; possible D gene TRBD1, 6 bases. This CDR3 has 14 amino acids. V was trimmed by 2 bases and J by 5 bases, leaving 13 bases between them. Looked up from germline, CDR1 is SGHRS and CDR2 is YFSETQ. This chain's CDR3 is CASSFTGSDETQYF. The CDR3 nucleotides read TGCGCCAGCAGCTTTACAGGGTCCGACGAGACCCAGTACTTC.

The chain carries TRBV9 and TRBJ1-2; no clear D. The CDR3 runs 16 residues. V lost 0 bases, J lost 0 bases, and 12 bases lay in between. Per the germline V gene, CDR1 is SGDLS and CDR2 is YYNGEE. As DNA, the CDR3 is TGTGCCAGCAGCGTAGGTGGAAATCCTTCTAACTATGGCTACACCTTC. This encodes CASSVGGNPSNYGYTF.

This clonotype was counted many times. V usage is TRBV20-1 and J usage is TRBJ1-2; D gene unclear. Germline V gene data show CDR1 as DFQATT and CDR2 as SNEGSKA (reference sequence). This CDR3 has 14 amino acids. V lost 1 base, J lost 0 bases, and 9 bases lay in between. The CDR3 region is CSARGPASNYGYTF. The CDR3 DNA sequence: TGCAGTGCTAGAGGCCCCGCGTCTAACTATGGCTACACCTTC.

The V and J genes are TRBV11-2 and TRBJ2-5, with TRBD2 as a possible D gene (5 bases). CDR1 is SGHAT and CDR2 is FQNNGV in the germline V gene. The CDR3 sequence is 12 residues long. V dropped 9 bases and J dropped 4 bases, with 12 bases sitting between them. For the CDR3, the DNA is TGTGCCAGTACGGGGAGCCTAGAGACCCAGTACTTC. This sequence encodes CASTGSLETQYF.

This clonotype came up a few times. This chain connects TRBV27 to TRBJ2-5; TRBD2 agrees at 7 bases. Unmatched junction bases numbered 10, after V lost 7 bases and J lost 5 bases. CDR1 is MNHEY, CDR2 SMNVEV, per germline (reference sequence). The CDR3 is 14 amino acids. This chain's CDR3 is CASTSFFGGETQYF. The CDR3 DNA follows: TGTGCCAGCACCTCCTTCTTCGGGGGGGAGACCCAGTACTTC.

The chain uses TRBV5-1 and TRBJ2-7, with TRBD2 as a possible D gene (6 bases). Germline values: CDR1 SGHRS, CDR2 YFSETQ. This CDR3 is built from 13 residues. V was cut by 4 bases and J by 3 bases, with 11 bases left in between. In DNA, the CDR3 is TGCGCCAGCAGCCCTGGGCGGGACTACGAGCAGTACTTC. Amino acid sequence: CASSPGRDYEQYF.

This clonotype was seen only a few times. This chain connects TRBV18 to TRBJ2-3; 13 bases are shared with TRBD2. Germline values: CDR1 KGHSH, CDR2 LQKENI. Unmatched junction bases numbered 7, after V lost 2 bases and J lost 2 bases. This CDR3 region has 18 residues. DNA for the CDR3: TGTGCCAGCTCACCAATGGGACTAGCGGGGAGCCCCACAGATACGCAGTATTTT. Encoded protein: CASSPMGLAGSPTDTQYF.

With respect to this clonotype: Since the CDR3 does not end with the conserved phenylalanine or tryptophan, this likely comes from a read error. The V gene is TRBV12-3 or TRBV12-4, the J gene TRBJ2-7, with 10 bases lining up with TRBD2. J was trimmed by 3 bases and V by 5 bases; bases with no gene match: 7. CDR3 length: 15 residues. CDR3 nucleotide sequence: TGTGCCAGCAGTCCCAGAACTAGCGGGATCTACGAGCAGTACTTA. Translated, it gives CASSPRTSGIYEQYL.

This clonotype occurred a few times. V gene TRBV14 combines with J gene TRBJ1-4, with D possibly TRBD1 on 6 matching bases. This CDR3 is built from 15 residues. CDR1 and CDR2 from the germline V gene are SGHDN and FVKESK. Trimming pared 2 bases from V and 7 bases from J, leaving 14 bases between. The CDR3 nucleotides read TGTGCCAGCAGCCAACACACCGGGGGGGCTGAAAAACTGTTTTTT. Protein: CASSQHTGGAEKLFF.

This clonotype was observed many times. V gene TRBV7-2 combines with J gene TRBJ2-7; D is undetermined. Germline V gene sequence: CDR1 SGHTA, CDR2 FQGNSA. The V end was cut by 2 bases, the J end by 0 bases, with 11 bases between. The CDR3 totals 15 residues. DNA for the CDR3: TGTGCCAGCAGCTTACAGGTACAAAGCTCCTACGAGCAGTACTTC. Its protein product is CASSLQVQSSYEQYF.

The chain combines TRBV10-3 with TRBJ1-1; D gene ambiguous. V shed 8 bases and J shed 0 bases, with 4 bases lying between them. Germline loops: CDR1 ENHRY, CDR2 SYGVKD. This CDR3 is 11 amino acids long. For the CDR3, the DNA is TGTGCCATCGGGGTGAACACTGAAGCTTTCTTT. Translation gives CAIGVNTEAFF.

In this sample, this clonotype turned up a few times. The chain links TRBV3-1 to TRBJ1-6, with D perhaps matching TRBD1 (5 bases). CDR3 length: 16 residues. Deletions cut 5 bases from V and 5 bases from J, with 16 bases between. Germline V lookup: CDR1 LGHDT, CDR2 YNNKEL (reference sequence). The CDR3 loop is CASSSSSGTDNSPLHF. CDR3 nucleotide sequence: TGTGCCAGCAGCTCAAGCTCCGGGACGGATAATTCACCCCTCCACTTT. The whole variable domain, filled in from reference TRBV3-1 and TRBJ1-6, reads DTAVSQTPKYLVTQMGNDKSIKCEQNLGHDTMYWYKQDSKKFLKIMFSYNNKELIINETVPNRFSPKSPDKAHLNLHINSLELGDSAVYFCASSSSSGTDNSPLHFGNGTRLTVT.

This clonotype was seen only a few times. CDR3 in DNA: TGTGCCACCAGCAGAGATCATTCGCGAGAGACCCAGTACTTC. Translating gives CATSRDHSRETQYF. The V and J genes are TRBV15 and TRBJ2-5, with D hard to call. Trimming shortened V by 0 bases and J by 4 bases, and 9 bases separated the two germline ends. The CDR3 runs 14 residues. CDR1 is LNHNV, CDR2 YYDKDF, per germline (reference sequence).

This clonotype has a handful of counts. The chain recombines TRBV28 with TRBJ2-3, with D perhaps matching TRBD2 (5 bases). The CDR3 covers 14 residues. Per the germline V gene, CDR1 is MDHEN and CDR2 is SYDVKM. Trimming cost V 5 bases and J 1 base, with 10 bases left between them. The CDR3 loop reads CASSPEDGTDTQYF. Here the CDR3 DNA reads TGTGCCAGCAGTCCGGAGGATGGCACAGATACGCAGTATTTT.

The chain is built from TRBV28 and TRBJ2-2, with D unresolved. CDR1 is MDHEN, CDR2 SYDVKM, per germline. CDR3 length equals 16 residues. The V end was cut by 3 bases, the J end by 3 bases, with 14 bases between. Here the CDR3 DNA reads TGTGCCAGCAGTTTCTTCCCGGCCGGATACACCGGGGAGCTGTTTTTT. Protein: CASSFFPAGYTGELFF.

This clonotype appeared many times. The J gene is TRBJ2-2, the V gene TRBV5-6, with unresolved D. Germline V gene sequence: CDR1 SGHDT, CDR2 YYEEEE. The CDR3 spans 11 residues. V was trimmed by 1 base and J by 6 bases, leaving 1 base between them. As DNA, the CDR3 is TGTGCCAGCAGCTTGCCCGGGGAGCTGTTTTTT. It specifies CASSLPGELFF. The full variable domain, completed using reference TRBV5-6 and TRBJ2-2, is DAGVTQSPTHLIKTRGQQVTLRCSPKSGHDTVSWYQQALGQGPQFIFQYYEEEERQRGNFPDRFSGHQFPNYSSELNVNALLLGDSALYLCASSLPGELFFGEGSRLTVL.

In its sample, this clonotype was seen a few times. The chain uses TRBV7-9 and TRBJ1-1; D gene unclear. This CDR3 has 14 residues. Germline assignment: CDR1 SEHNR and CDR2 FQNEAQ (reference sequence). The germline V and J ends were trimmed by 1 base and 0 bases, with 6 bases remaining between them. CDR3 region: CASSLVVLNTEAFF. CDR3 nucleotide sequence: TGTGCCAGCAGCTTAGTGGTACTGAACACTGAAGCTTTCTTT.

Many counts were recorded for this clonotype. The V call is TRBV2, the J call TRBJ2-7; no definite D call. V was cut by 4 bases and J by 6 bases, with 13 bases left in between. The germline CDR1 and CDR2 sequences are SNHLY and FYNNEI. There are 13 residues in the CDR3. This chain's CDR3 is CASSGGRSLEQYF. CDR3 sequence (DNA): TGTGCCAGCAGTGGAGGAAGGAGTCTCGAGCAGTACTTC. Complete variable domain (other parts from reference TRBV2 and TRBJ2-7): EPEVTQTPSHQVTQMGQEVILRCVPISNHLYFYWYRQILGQKVEFLVSFYNNEISEKSEIFDDQFSVERPDGSNFTLKIRSTKLEDSAMYFCASSGGRSLEQYFGPGTRLTVT.

This clonotype was observed a few times. The rearrangement links TRBV12-3 or TRBV12-4 to TRBJ1-1, with 7 nucleotides matching TRBD1. The CDR3 sequence is 14 residues long. Unmatched junction bases numbered 10, after V lost 7 bases and J lost 5 bases. The DNA of the CDR3 is TGTGCCAGCACCGAGACAGGGCCTCCAACTGAAGCTTTCTTT. This gives the protein CASTETGPPTEAFF.

The chain has TRBV20-1 and TRBJ2-5; maybe TRBD1 (5 bases). The CDR3 runs to 14 residues. V dropped 5 bases and J dropped 5 bases, with 18 bases sitting between them. Germline V gene data show CDR1 as DFQATT and CDR2 as SNEGSKA (reference sequence). The CDR3 region is CSAGLHGAWETQYF. The DNA of the CDR3 is TGCAGTGCTGGGTTACATGGGGCCTGGGAGACCCAGTACTTC.

Ten or more counts support this clonotype. The V and J genes are TRBV3-1 and TRBJ2-3; D is undetermined. This CDR3 region has 11 residues. V lost 2 bases and J lost 6, with 3 bases in between. Germline assignment: CDR1 LGHDT and CDR2 YNNKEL (reference sequence). The CDR3 protein is CASSQWDTQYF. Here the CDR3 DNA reads TGTGCCAGCAGCCAATGGGATACGCAGTATTTT.

This chain links TRBV5-1 with TRBJ1-1; a weak D match, TRBD1 (6 bases). From germline, CDR1 is SGHRS and CDR2 YFSETQ. The CDR3 is 11 residues long. V gave up 5 bases and J gave up 7 bases, with 9 bases separating them. CDR3 amino acids: CASSGGVEAFF. DNA for the CDR3: TGCGCCAGCAGTGGGGGCGTTGAAGCTTTCTTT.

This clonotype has just a few counts. V usage is TRBV12-3 or TRBV12-4 and J usage is TRBJ2-2; the match to TRBD1 covers 7 bases. The CDR3 loop spans 16 amino acids. V lost 11 bases and J lost 2; bases outside the gene matches: 14. CDR3 protein: CAARQATGYNTGELFF. The CDR3 DNA reads as TGTGCCGCCCGCCAAGCGACAGGGTATAACACCGGGGAGCTGTTTTTT.

The table lists this clonotype with a few counts. V and J are TRBV2 and TRBJ1-6, with a weak D call TRBD1 (5 bases). The CDR3 covers 15 residues. V shed 1 base and J shed 9 bases, with 13 bases lying between them. Germline loops: CDR1 SNHLY, CDR2 FYNNEI. The CDR3 coding sequence is TGTGCCAGCAGTGAAGAGATGCAGGGTACTTCACCCCTCCACTTT. This codes for CASSEEMQGTSPLHF.

This chain uses TRBV11-2 with TRBJ2-5, with 11 bases that match TRBD2. Trimming removed 1 base from V and 3 bases from J; junction bases left unmatched: 10. There are 18 residues in the CDR3. The germline CDR1 and CDR2 sequences are SGHAT and FQNNGV. Here the CDR3 DNA reads TGTGCCAGCAGCTTAGTTAGCGGGGGGGCTGAGGGTAAAGAGACCCAGTACTTC. This gives the protein CASSLVSGGAEGKETQYF.

The V call is TRBV12-3 or TRBV12-4, the J call TRBJ2-7; tentatively, D is TRBD1 (6 bases). The V end was cut by 8 bases, the J end by 5 bases, with 19 bases between. The CDR3 consists of 14 residues. This CDR3 reads CASLVYYRVDEQYV. As DNA, the CDR3 is TGTGCCAGCTTGGTCTACTACAGGGTCGACGAGCAGTACGTC.

This clonotype was detected only once. CDR3 in amino acids: CASSLVSGGFTDTQYF. The CDR3 coding sequence is TGTGCCAGCAGCTTAGTTAGCGGGGGATTCACAGATACGCAGTATTTT. The J gene is TRBJ2-3, the V gene TRBV7-8; TRBD2 matches at 9 bases. The CDR3 covers 16 residues. The V and J ends lost 1 base and 2 bases, in that order; junction bases with no gene match: 4. The germline CDR1 and CDR2 sequences are SGHVS and FQNEAQ.